Listed here are 30 T cell receptor beta chains from one sample, sequenced in a study of early T cells in non-severe SARS-CoV-2 infection. TCRdb re-called the 5' RACE reads with MiXCR, one entry per CDR3 protein. Counted here are some 73,000 distinct CDR3 sequences, about an eighth occurring once; the ten biggest clones make up roughly 3.2%. Sequencing used whole blood. These receptors were collected from an adult who was a healthcare worker with PCR-confirmed SARS-CoV-2 infection or an uninfected control (not recorded which).

This clonotype was seen a handful of times. The chain uses TRBV18 and TRBJ2-5, with D possibly TRBD2 on 5 matching bases. The CDR3 is 14 residues long. Germline lookup yields CDR1 KGHSH and CDR2 LQKENI. The V end lost 6 bases, the J end lost 2 bases, and 13 bases lay between the germline ends. The DNA of the CDR3 is TGTGCCAGCTCTCCTACCCGGGATCAAGAGACCCAGTACTTC. Translation gives CASSPTRDQETQYF.

This clonotype has only a few counts. The chain has TRBV9 and TRBJ2-7; D is unclear. Germline V gene sequence: CDR1 SGDLS, CDR2 YYNGEE. The CDR3 is made up of 15 amino acids. V was pared by 0 bases and J by 6 bases, with 16 bases between. As DNA, the CDR3 is TGTGCCAGCAGCGTAGGGGCTGACTGGGCCCGCGAGCAGTACTTC. It encodes CASSVGADWAREQYF.

This clonotype was observed at least ten times. The chain carries TRBV20-1 and TRBJ2-1; 13 bases fit TRBD2. V dropped 1 base and J dropped 8; count of bases not matched to a gene: 5. Germline V CDR1 and CDR2: DFQATT, SNEGSKA (reference sequence). The CDR3 has 15 residues. The DNA for the CDR3 is TGCAGTGCTAGAGGGACTAGCGGGAGAGGGGATGAGCAGTTCTTC. Translating it yields CSARGTSGRGDEQFF.

This sequence joins TRBV5-4 and TRBJ2-3; D is unclear. Trimming shortened V by 0 bases and J by 2 bases, and 4 bases separated the two germline ends. This CDR3 is 13 amino acids long. The germline gives CDR1 SGHNT, CDR2 YYREEE (reference sequence). In nucleotides, the CDR3 is TGTGCCAGCAGCTTGGTTACCACAGATACGCAGTATTTT. Residues: CASSLVTTDTQYF.

This clonotype was seen a handful of times. The rearrangement links TRBV7-6 to TRBJ2-7, with 13 nucleotides matching TRBD2. Germline V gene sequence: CDR1 SGHVS, CDR2 FNYEAQ. The length of the CDR3 is 16 residues. Trimming cost V 1 base and J 5 bases; bases outside gene matches: 5. The chain's CDR3 is CASSLGSGLAGDEQYF. DNA for the CDR3: TGTGCCAGCAGCTTAGGCTCTGGACTAGCGGGAGACGAGCAGTACTTC.

The chain employs TRBV6-4 and TRBJ2-2; 10 bases align to TRBD2. CDR1 and CDR2 from the germline V gene are MRHNA and SNTAGT. The CDR3 runs to 16 residues. Trimming removed 2 bases from V and 3 bases from J; junction bases left unmatched: 3. The CDR3 bases are TGTGCCAGCAGTGACGGTCTAGCGGGAGACACCGGGGAGCTGTTTTTT. Amino acids: CASSDGLAGDTGELFF.

This clonotype is termed medium-sized. The V gene is TRBV13, the J gene TRBJ2-7; unclear D gene. V was clipped by 5 bases and J by 1 base, with 12 bases between them. The CDR3 contains 14 residues. CDR1 is PRHDT and CDR2 is FYEKMQ in the germline V gene (reference sequence). CDR3 in DNA: TGTGCCAGCAGCCACGAATCGGATTCCTACGAGCAGTACTTC. This translates into CASSHESDSYEQYF. Variable domain in full (rest from reference TRBV13 and TRBJ2-7): AAGVIQSPRHLIKEKRETATLKCYPIPRHDTVYWYQQGPGQDPQFLISFYEKMQSDKGSIPDRFSAQQFSDYHSELNMSSLELGDSALYFCASSHESDSYEQYFGPGTRLTVT.

This clonotype was counted only a few times. The chain recombines TRBV10-3 with TRBJ1-2, with D unclear. The V end was cut by 9 bases, the J end by 0 bases, with 11 bases between. Looked up from germline, CDR1 is ENHRY and CDR2 is SYGVKD. The CDR3 is made up of 13 amino acids. The CDR3 coding sequence is TGTGCCATTGCGCCGGGAGCTAACTATGGCTACACCTTC. This sequence encodes CAIAPGANYGYTF.

This clonotype was seen more than once but under ten times. This CDR3 is CASSPRGTGGYEQFF. The CDR3 DNA is TGTGCCAGCAGTCCCAGGGGGACAGGGGGGTACGAGCAGTTCTTC. V usage is TRBV6-1 and J usage is TRBJ2-1; 11 positions match TRBD1. Germline-derived CDR1 and CDR2 are MNHNS and SASEGT. The CDR3 sequence is 15 residues long. Unmatched junction bases numbered 10, after V lost 5 bases and J lost 10 bases.

This clonotype occurred a few times. J is TRBJ2-7 and V is TRBV28; TRBD1 might be the D (6 bases). The germline V gene encodes CDR1 MDHEN and CDR2 SYDVKM. This CDR3 region has 15 residues. Trimming pared 2 bases from V and 8 bases from J, leaving 19 bases between. In DNA, the CDR3 is TGTGCCAGCAGTTTAAGGGGGACGACCAGTGGCAAGCAGTACTTC. It translates to CASSLRGTTSGKQYF.

This clonotype was detected a few times. The chain employs TRBV7-2 and TRBJ2-1; 7 bases line up with TRBD2. This CDR3 spans 15 amino acids. Trimming cost V 1 base and J 7 bases; bases outside gene matches: 7. Germline CDR1 is SGHTA and CDR2 is FQGNSA. This CDR3 is CASSLVGGTQNEQFF. Here the CDR3 DNA reads TGTGCCAGCAGCTTAGTGGGAGGGACCCAAAATGAGCAGTTCTTC.

This chain links TRBV28 with TRBJ2-1, with 7 bases aligning to TRBD2. The CDR3 is 15 residues long. CDR1 is MDHEN and CDR2 is SYDVKM in the germline V gene. The J segment lost 6 bases and the V segment lost 0 bases, leaving 5 bases of the junction unmatched. In nucleotides, the CDR3 is TGTGCCAGCAGTTTATGGGGACCGGGGGGCAATGAGCAGTTCTTC. It yields the protein CASSLWGPGGNEQFF. Together with reference TRBV28 and TRBJ2-1, the CDR3 gives the full variable domain: DVKVTQSSRYLVKRTGEKVFLECVQDMDHENMFWYRQDPGLGLRLIYFSYDVKMKEKGDIPEGYSVSREKKERFSLILESASTNQTSMYLCASSLWGPGGNEQFFGPGTRLTVL.

This clonotype was counted many times. The V and J genes are TRBV6-1 and TRBJ2-7; D call uncertain. In germline, CDR1 is MNHNS, CDR2 SASEGT. The CDR3 contains 12 residues. Deletions cut 6 bases from V and 4 bases from J, with 10 bases between. As DNA, the CDR3 is TGTGCCAGCAGGATCATGGGATACGAGCAGTACTTC. Protein product: CASRIMGYEQYF.

This clonotype has a count of ten or more. The J gene is TRBJ1-1, the V gene TRBV20-1; D remains unclear. This CDR3 is 14 amino acids long. The V end was cut by 1 base, the J end by 1 base, with 10 bases between. Germline assignment: CDR1 DFQATT and CDR2 SNEGSKA (reference sequence). The CDR3 coding sequence is TGCAGTGCTAGAGTTCCGGGAAAGAACACTGAAGCTTTCTTT. As protein: CSARVPGKNTEAFF.

This clonotype was seen a handful of times. The rearrangement links TRBV4-2 to TRBJ2-6; TRBD1 is a possible D gene (5 bases). Germline V gene lookup returns CDR1 LGHNA and CDR2 YNFKEQ. Trimming left V 0 bases short and J 3 bases short, with 12 bases between. The length of the CDR3 is 17 residues. This chain's CDR3 is CASSQDTPGFGANVLTF. The CDR3 coding sequence is TGTGCCAGCAGCCAAGACACCCCAGGGTTTGGGGCCAACGTCCTGACTTTC.

This clonotype was seen many times. The CDR3 region is CAISETETGLENNEQFF. Here the CDR3 DNA reads TGTGCCATCAGTGAGACTGAAACGGGACTAGAAAACAATGAGCAGTTCTTC. The gene calls are TRBV10-3 and TRBJ2-1, with 8 bases matching TRBD2. CDR1 and CDR2 from the germline V gene are ENHRY and SYGVKD. This CDR3 has 17 amino acids. J gave up 5 bases and V 2 bases, and 11 bases lay outside the gene matches.

This sequence joins TRBV10-2 and TRBJ2-3; D is ambiguous. The CDR3 extends over 15 amino acids. In germline, CDR1 is WSHSY, CDR2 SAAADI. V was trimmed by 8 bases and J by 1 base, leaving 16 bases between them. CDR3: CASGEEGGGTDTQYF. The DNA of the CDR3 is TGCGCCAGCGGGGAAGAAGGCGGAGGCACAGATACGCAGTATTTT.

To note about this clonotype: The junction departs from germline at one end; a sequencing error may be responsible. The gene calls are TRBV7-9 and TRBJ2-3, with D possibly matching TRBD2 (6 bases). The CDR3 totals 13 residues. Germline assignment: CDR1 SEHNR and CDR2 FQNEAQ (reference sequence). The CDR3 here is CVSSPLGGGTQYF. The CDR3 nucleotides are TGTGTCAGCAGCCCCCTGGGGGGAGGTACGCAGTATTTT.

The sample holds a few counts of this clonotype. The V and J genes are TRBV2 and TRBJ1-1; 7 positions match TRBD1. This CDR3 contains 14 residues. Per germline, CDR1 SNHLY and CDR2 FYNNEI. The V segment lost 4 bases and the J segment 1 base; nucleotides outside the gene matches: 3. The CDR3 DNA is TGTGCCAGCAGTGTTCAGGGGGGGAACACTGAAGCTTTCTTT. Translated: CASSVQGGNTEAFF.

In this sample, this clonotype turned up many times. This chain links TRBV28 with TRBJ1-3; a weak D match, TRBD1 (5 bases). Deletions cut 1 base from V and 5 bases from J, with 9 bases between. CDR1 MDHEN and CDR2 SYDVKM come from the germline V gene. This CDR3 contains 14 residues. The DNA of the CDR3 is TGTGCCAGCAGTTTATTGCGGGGGAGAAACACCATATATTTT. The encoded protein is CASSLLRGRNTIYF. Full variable domain (missing parts from reference TRBV28 and TRBJ1-3): DVKVTQSSRYLVKRTGEKVFLECVQDMDHENMFWYRQDPGLGLRLIYFSYDVKMKEKGDIPEGYSVSREKKERFSLILESASTNQTSMYLCASSLLRGRNTIYFGEGSWLTVV.

This clonotype has more than one count but fewer than ten. J is TRBJ1-5 and V is TRBV7-2; a possible D gene is TRBD1 (6 bases). From germline, CDR1 is SGHTA and CDR2 FQGNSA. There are 17 residues in the CDR3. Trimming shortened V by 2 bases and J by 2 bases, and 16 bases separated the two germline ends. CDR3 protein: CASSLQGTTVGNQPQHF. The CDR3 DNA reads as TGTGCCAGCAGCTTACAGGGGACAACGGTGGGCAATCAGCCCCAGCATTTT.

Ten or more counts support this clonotype. The chain combines TRBV29-1 with TRBJ1-1; 7 bases align to TRBD1. In germline, CDR1 is SQVTM, CDR2 ANQGSEA. This CDR3 has 18 residues. V lost 6 bases and J lost 3; bases outside the gene matches: 22. The CDR3 nucleotides are TGCAGCGTCCCTTCTCTTCAAGAGGGGGGACAGAGGCACACTGAAGCTTTCTTT. Translation: CSVPSLQEGGQRHTEAFF.

About this clonotype: A much larger clone differs from this one at a single base, so this may be a read error. As the CDR3 is not closed by the conserved phenylalanine or tryptophan, this likely results from a read error. J is TRBJ2-7 and V is TRBV28; unclear D gene. Looked up from germline, CDR1 is MDHEN and CDR2 is SYDVKM. V was cut by 5 bases and J by 0 bases, with 8 bases left in between. The CDR3 extends over 13 amino acids. DNA of the CDR3: TGTGCCAGCAGTACCGGGCCCTCCTACGAGCAGTACCTC. Its translation: CASSTGPSYEQYL.

The rearrangement joins TRBV20-1 to TRBJ2-1; TRBD2 is a possible D gene (5 bases). CDR3 length: 11 amino acids. CDR1 DFQATT and CDR2 SNEGSKA come from the germline V gene (reference sequence). Between the trimmed V and J ends, which lost 2 bases and 9 bases, there was a span of 8 bases. The CDR3 region has the DNA TGCAGTGCTAGACACGGGATTGAGCAGTTCTTC. It yields the protein CSARHGIEQFF.

In its sample, this clonotype was seen a few times. The rearrangement links TRBV7-6 to TRBJ2-7; weak D call: TRBD1 (6 bases). The CDR3 runs 16 residues. Germline V CDR1 and CDR2: SGHVS, FNYEAQ. Trimming cost V 0 bases and J 4 bases, with 16 bases left between them. CDR3 coding DNA: TGTGCCAGCAGCTTAGCCCCATTAGGGGGTAGGTACGAGCAGTACTTC. This encodes CASSLAPLGGRYEQYF.

The chain employs TRBV5-1 and TRBJ2-1, with TRBD2 matching over 7 bases. This CDR3 is 14 amino acids long. Germline loops: CDR1 SGHRS, CDR2 YFSETQ. Losses at the gene ends were 6 bases for V and 2 bases for J; bases not matched to a gene: 5. The CDR3 region is CASTLGGTYNEQFF. CDR3 bases: TGCGCCAGCACCCTGGGGGGGACCTACAATGAGCAGTTCTTC.

This clonotype has just a few counts. V and J are TRBV5-1 and TRBJ1-1; D is perhaps TRBD1 (6 bases). This CDR3 spans 15 amino acids. V lost 4 bases, J lost 5 bases, and 18 bases lay in between. In germline, CDR1 is SGHRS, CDR2 YFSETQ. The chain's CDR3 is CASSNTGFGETEAFF. In DNA form, the CDR3 reads TGCGCCAGCAGCAATACAGGGTTCGGAGAGACTGAAGCTTTCTTT.

The table lists this clonotype with many counts. The rearrangement uses TRBV14 and TRBJ2-2, with unresolved D. Germline CDR1 and CDR2: SGHDN and FVKESK. The CDR3 runs to 13 residues. Trimming shortened V by 1 base and J by 4 bases, and 4 bases separated the two germline ends. CDR3 protein: CASSQGLTGELFF. Here the CDR3 DNA reads TGTGCCAGCAGCCAAGGTCTCACCGGGGAGCTGTTTTTT.

This clonotype was picked up a small number of times. The chain uses TRBV6-5 and TRBJ2-7, with 7 positions matching TRBD1. Germline V CDR1 and CDR2: MNHEY, SVGAGI. Germline trimming cut 0 bases from V and 1 base from J; bases unmatched to any gene: 9. This CDR3 is 17 amino acids long. The CDR3 DNA follows: TGTGCCAGCAGTTACTCGAGGTCTGGGACAGAGTCCTACGAGCAGTACTTC. As protein: CASSYSRSGTESYEQYF.

CDR3 in amino acids: CASSLIGNTGELFF. CDR3 in DNA: TGTGCCAGCAGTTTAATAGGTAACACCGGGGAGCTGTTTTTT. The genes are TRBV27 and TRBJ2-2; no definite D call. Per germline, CDR1 MNHEY and CDR2 SMNVEV (reference sequence). V dropped 2 bases and J dropped 2 bases, with 6 bases sitting between them. This CDR3 has 14 residues.